This entry features one TCR beta chain sequence. The protocol was immunoSEQ multiplex PCR, while the TCRdb copy is restricted to in-frame clones and leaves out a portion. This sample has roughly 260,000 clones, with 91% found just once. Seattle patient enrollment occurred during active infection, with longitudinal follow-up thereafter. The data originate from a study of blood T cell repertoires in COVID-19. About the research overall: The study drew acute and convalescent COVID-19 samples from the United States, Italy and Spain. From T cells, B-cell-depleted T cells, or PBMCs came the material, which was cDNA or gDNA.

Between the trimmed V and J ends, which lost 6 bases and 0 bases, there was a span of 15 bases. The CDR3 covers 15 residues. Germline CDR1 and CDR2: SGHAT and FQNNGV. Source material: peripheral blood. This sequence was found in a person aged 18 to 30 with COVID-19, enrolled during active disease. The chain combines TRBV11-2 with TRBJ2-7; D is perhaps TRBD1 (5 bases). The CDR3 region has the DNA TGTGCCAGCAGTAGAACAGGAGCAAGCTCCTACGAGCAGTACTTC. Protein product: CASSRTGASSYEQYF.